The rows below give T cell receptor beta chains drawn from one sample of a study of cytomegalovirus exposure and HLA in healthy donors. TCRdb keeps only in-frame clones here, not all; method: immunoSEQ multiplex PCR. The sample has about 150,000 clones; more than 85% are singletons. Sequenced: PBMCs. The source is a man between 18 and 29 years old in good health and CMV-seronegative. Each CDR3 is given with its conserved first and last residue. A D gene is named only where the DNA matches it firmly. Not every row has a clone size; where given, it reads once, few, many or a size class.

j_gene,d_gene,abundance,v_gene,CDR3nt,CDR3aa
TRBJ2-3,TRBD1,-,TRBV29-1,TGCAGCGCCTACACAGGGGTTGTAGATACGCAGTATTTT,CSAYTGVVDTQYF
TRBJ2-1,TRBD2,-,TRBV27,TGTGCCAGCAGTTTATCGGTCGGGAGGGCCCGCAATGAGCAGTTCTTC,CASSLSVGRARNEQFF
TRBJ1-1,TRBD1,-,TRBV6-1,TGTGCCAGCAGTGAAAGGACAGGGGGTTTGGGAACTGAAGCTTTCTTT,CASSERTGGLGTEAFF
TRBJ2-5,-,-,TRBV4-1,TGCGCCAGCAGCCCGTCCGAGGGTAGCGAAGAGACCCAGTACTTC,CASSPSEGSEETQYF
TRBJ2-1,-,-,TRBV10-3,TGTGCCATCAGTGATTCACAGTATCTGCAGTTCTTC,CAISDSQYLQFF
TRBJ2-5,-,-,TRBV19,TGTGCCAGTAGTTTCAGGGAAGAGACCCAGTACTTC,CASSFREETQYF
TRBJ2-1,TRBD2,-,TRBV7-3,TGTGCCAGCAGCTTAATGGCTAGCGGGGCCAACAATGAGCAGTTCTTC,CASSLMASGANNEQFF
TRBJ1-2,TRBD1,-,TRBV7-9,TGTGCCAGCGGGAGGACAGGGACTAACTATGGCTACACCTTC,CASGRTGTNYGYTF
TRBJ1-2,TRBD1,few,TRBV5-4,TGTGCCAGCAGCCCTTGGACAGGGGGCGCGGGTGGCTACACCTTC,CASSPWTGGAGGYTF
TRBJ1-2,-,-,TRBV6-6,TGTGCCAGCAGTTATCACCAGGAGGGGAACTATGGCTACACCTTC,CASSYHQEGNYGYTF
TRBJ2-6,TRBD1,-,TRBV19,TGTGCCAGTAGTAGGACGGGACAGGGCACCTCTGGGGCCAACGTCCTGACTTTC,CASSRTGQGTSGANVLTF